The 31 T cell receptor beta chains reported below all come from one sample, sequenced in a study of regulatory T cells in long-lasting Graves disease. iRepertoire HTBI primers and Arm-PCR of CDR3 regions built TCR beta libraries. TCRdb ran MiXCR on the multiplex PCR reads and lists one entry per CDR3 protein. The table lists approximately 690,000 distinct CDR3 sequences, 30% of them singletons. Indicated time point: persistent/refractory GD, antithyroid drugs over 5 years with positive TRAb. Extracted PBMC RNA gave rise to the TCR library. Sample: peripheral blood mononuclear cells (PBMCs), taken when the disease was refractory, from a patient treated with antithyroid drugs. These receptors were collected from a female donor with Graves disease.

In its sample, this clonotype was seen a few times. The CDR3 reads CASSDTGRDGYTF. As DNA, the CDR3 is TGTGCCAGCAGCGACACGGGTCGGGATGGCTACACCTTC. The rearrangement joins TRBV6-1 to TRBJ1-2; D unclear. Between the trimmed V and J ends, which lost 6 bases and 6 bases, there was a span of 14 bases. The CDR3 is 13 residues long. Germline assignment: CDR1 MNHNS and CDR2 SASEGT.

The CDR3 spells CASSPTATSQETQYF. The CDR3, as DNA: TGTGCCAGCAGCCCGACAGCGACCTCCCAAGAGACCCAGTACTTC. The gene calls are TRBV7-2 and TRBJ2-5; weak D call: TRBD1 (5 bases). This CDR3 spans 15 amino acids. Germline V gives CDR1 SGHTA, CDR2 FQGNSA. With 5 bases removed from V and 1 base from J, the gap between germline ends came to 14 bases.

Remarks on this clonotype: The missing conserved phenylalanine or tryptophan at the end of this CDR3 makes a read error likely. This chain joins TRBV2 and TRBJ1-1; tentatively, D is TRBD1 (6 bases). Trimming removed 5 bases from V and 4 bases from J, with 14 bases in between. CDR1 is SNHLY and CDR2 is FYNNEI in the germline V gene. The CDR3 sequence is 14 residues long. The CDR3 coding sequence is TGTGCCAGCAGTTTGACCAGGGGTGGCACTGAAGCTTTCTCT. Residues: CASSLTRGGTEAFS.

The V gene is TRBV29-1, the J gene TRBJ2-7; TRBD1 aligns across 8 bases. Germline V gives CDR1 SQVTM, CDR2 ANQGSEA. The CDR3 is 15 residues long. With V trimmed by 4 bases and J by 4 bases, 12 bases remained unmatched. The CDR3 protein is CSVGIPDRAMYEQYF. CDR3 bases: TGCAGCGTTGGAATTCCGGACAGGGCTATGTACGAGCAGTACTTC.

This clonotype was detected a few times. The V and J genes are TRBV28 and TRBJ1-2, with a weak D call TRBD1 (5 bases). The CDR3 loop spans 13 amino acids. Trimming removed 3 bases from V and 8 bases from J, with 13 bases in between. The V gene's germline CDR1 is MDHEN and CDR2 SYDVKM. In DNA form, the CDR3 reads TGTGCCAGCAGTTTGGGACTTGGGGGAGGCTACACCTTC. It specifies CASSLGLGGGYTF.

The genes are TRBV28 and TRBJ1-5, with D maybe TRBD1 (6 bases). Looked up from germline, CDR1 is MDHEN and CDR2 is SYDVKM. Trimming removed 5 bases at V and 4 bases at J, with 21 bases between. CDR3 length: 17 amino acids. This chain's CDR3 is CASSTWLGQGLNQPQHF. The CDR3 DNA is TGTGCCAGCAGTACCTGGTTAGGGCAGGGGCTGAATCAGCCCCAGCATTTT.

The chain links TRBV20-1 to TRBJ1-4, with D perhaps matching TRBD1 (6 bases). Trimming stripped 2 bases from V and 15 bases from J, with 19 bases between. Germline loops: CDR1 DFQATT, CDR2 SNEGSKA (reference sequence). The CDR3 length is 13 residues. The CDR3 reads CSARRQVAGELFF. CDR3 DNA: TGCAGTGCTAGAAGGCAGGTGGCAGGGGAGTTGTTTTTT.

This clonotype was seen more than once but under ten times. The chain carries TRBV29-1 and TRBJ1-1, with TRBD1 matching 7 bases. CDR1 is SQVTM and CDR2 is ANQGSEA in the germline V gene. The CDR3 runs to 14 residues. V was pared by 7 bases and J by 3 bases, with 11 bases of the junction left unmatched. This chain's CDR3 is CSAYHRGSDTEAFF. The CDR3, as DNA: TGCAGCGCATACCACAGGGGTTCTGACACTGAAGCTTTCTTT. Combining the CDR3 with reference TRBV29-1 and TRBJ1-1 gives the whole variable domain SAVISQKPSRDICQRGTSLTIQCQVDSQVTMMFWYRQQPGQSLTLIATANQGSEATYESGFVIDKFPISRPNLTFSTLTVSNMSPEDSSIYLCSAYHRGSDTEAFFGQGTRLTVV.

V usage is TRBV7-3 and J usage is TRBJ2-5; D may be TRBD2 (6 bases). Germline assignment: CDR1 SGHTA and CDR2 FQGTGA. V was shortened by 5 bases and J by 2 bases, with 18 bases between the two germline ends. The CDR3 is 16 residues long. This CDR3 is CASSPFGGGPQETQYF. The CDR3 nucleotides read TGTGCCAGCAGCCCGTTTGGGGGAGGTCCTCAAGAGACCCAGTACTTC.

This clonotype was found many times. The genes are TRBV12-3 or TRBV12-4 and TRBJ1-2; 10 positions match TRBD1. The V segment lost 7 bases and the J segment 3 bases; nucleotides outside the gene matches: 8. The CDR3 contains 15 residues. In nucleotides, the CDR3 is TGTGCCAGCACCCCGGGACAGGGGCGGGACTATGGCTACACCTTC. Its translation: CASTPGQGRDYGYTF.

This clonotype was found a few times. This chain connects TRBV12-3 or TRBV12-4 to TRBJ2-7; D is uncertain. CDR3 length: 15 amino acids. V lost 0 bases to trimming and J lost 5 bases, with 14 bases between them. CDR3 sequence: CASSLAGLVGHEQYF. CDR3 nucleotides: TGTGCCAGCAGTTTAGCGGGCCTAGTGGGCCACGAGCAGTACTTC.

On this clonotype itself: This could be a read error, since a much larger clone is one nucleotide away. A read error is likely, as this CDR3 ends without the conserved phenylalanine or tryptophan. The chain carries TRBV2 and TRBJ2-7; 7 nucleotides line up with TRBD1. V was pared by 7 bases and J by 3 bases, with 12 bases of the junction left unmatched. The CDR3 loop spans 15 amino acids. Looked up from germline, CDR1 is SNHLY and CDR2 is FYNNEI. The CDR3: CASKVSQGEFYEQYL. CDR3 nucleotide sequence: TGTGCCAGCAAAGTTTCCCAGGGGGAATTCTACGAGCAGTACCTC.

This clonotype came up a few times. The chain combines TRBV5-1 with TRBJ1-1; D is possibly TRBD1 (5 bases). Trimming took off 5 bases at V and 12 bases at J, with 14 bases between the two ends. Germline CDR1 is SGHRS and CDR2 is YFSETQ. The CDR3 consists of 11 residues. The CDR3 bases are TGCGCCAGCAGGAGTGGGACCGACCCTTTCTTT. It codes for CASRSGTDPFF.

In this sample, this clonotype turned up many times. The chain carries TRBV12-3 or TRBV12-4 and TRBJ1-4, with no clear D. The CDR3 spans 13 residues. The germline V and J ends were trimmed by 7 bases and 6 bases, with 12 bases remaining between them. CDR3 nucleotide sequence: TGTGCCAGCAAGAAGGGAGTTTATGAAAAACTGTTTTTT. It encodes CASKKGVYEKLFF.

This clonotype was observed at least ten times. The chain uses TRBV2 and TRBJ1-1; TRBD1 might be the D (5 bases). CDR1 and CDR2 (germline): SNHLY, FYNNEI. Trimming removed 6 bases at V and 0 bases at J, with 11 bases between. This CDR3 region has 14 residues. CDR3: CASRRGAMNTEAFF. The CDR3 DNA follows: TGTGCCAGCAGAAGGGGAGCTATGAACACTGAAGCTTTCTTT.

This clonotype was detected many times. This sequence joins TRBV2 and TRBJ1-4, with D hard to call. V was shortened by 1 base and J by 8 bases, with 11 bases between the two germline ends. This CDR3 comprises 14 residues. Germline V gene data show CDR1 as SNHLY and CDR2 as FYNNEI. The CDR3 DNA is TGTGCCAGCAGTGAAGTCGGCGGAGGGGAAAAACTGTTTTTT. It specifies CASSEVGGGEKLFF.

Turning to this clonotype: Compared with germline, one end of the junction differs, possibly owing to a read error. V is TRBV2 and J is TRBJ1-1; no firm D call. The CDR3 totals 14 residues. Germline-derived CDR1 and CDR2 are SNHLY and FYNNEI. The CDR3 sequence is CASSASSANTEALF. The CDR3 region has the DNA TGTGCCAGCAGTGCATCATCCGCGAACACTGAAGCTCTCTTT. The full variable domain, in which reference TRBV2 and TRBJ1-1 provide the parts outside the CDR3, is EPEVTQTPSHQVTQMGQEVILRCVPISNHLYFYWYRQILGQKVEFLVSFYNNEISEKSEIFDDQFSVERPDGSNFTLKIRSTKLEDSAMYFCASSASSANTEALFGQGTRLTVV.

The chain carries TRBV12-5 and TRBJ2-3; TRBD1 agrees at 7 bases. The V segment lost 0 bases and the J segment 2 bases; nucleotides outside the gene matches: 11. The CDR3 extends over 18 amino acids. Germline V gene sequence: CDR1 LGHNT, CDR2 FRNRAP. CDR3 sequence reads: CASGLVPTLTGLTDTQYF. The CDR3 DNA reads as TGTGCTAGTGGTTTGGTCCCCACCTTGACAGGGCTCACAGATACGCAGTATTTT.

This clonotype has only a few counts. This rearrangement joins TRBV6-1 to TRBJ2-7; 8 bases match TRBD2. V was clipped by 8 bases and J by 6 bases; unmatched bases: 3. Germline loops: CDR1 MNHNS, CDR2 SASEGT. The CDR3 covers 11 residues. The DNA for the CDR3 is TGTGCCAGCCGGGGGGGAGTCGAGCAGTACTTC. This codes for CASRGGVEQYF.

This clonotype was seen more than once but under ten times. The V and J genes are TRBV9 and TRBJ2-7, with unresolved D. Germline V lookup: CDR1 SGDLS, CDR2 YYNGEE. The CDR3 loop spans 14 amino acids. The germline V and J ends were trimmed by 4 bases and 0 bases, with 11 bases remaining between them. The CDR3 reads CASSPIGDSYEQYF. The CDR3, as DNA: TGTGCCAGCAGCCCCATCGGTGACTCCTACGAGCAGTACTTC.

This clonotype has ten or more counts. This chain links TRBV6-1 with TRBJ2-5, with D perhaps TRBD2 (5 bases). Trimming removed 7 bases from V and 4 bases from J, with 16 bases in between. The CDR3 length is 14 residues. CDR1 and CDR2 (germline): MNHNS, SASEGT. The CDR3 loop is CASIDRMGRETQYF. DNA of the CDR3: TGTGCCAGCATCGACCGGATGGGGAGAGAGACCCAGTACTTC.

The table lists this clonotype with many counts. The rearrangement links TRBV6-1 to TRBJ2-2; TRBD2 aligns across 12 bases. The CDR3 runs to 15 residues. Germline trimming cut 5 bases from V and 7 bases from J; bases unmatched to any gene: 5. Germline V gene sequence: CDR1 MNHNS, CDR2 SASEGT. CDR3 sequence: CASSTSGRKDGELFF. Written as DNA, the CDR3 is TGTGCCAGCAGTACTAGCGGGAGGAAGGACGGGGAGCTGTTTTTT.

The chain uses TRBV3-1 and TRBJ1-1, with D maybe TRBD1 (6 bases). Germline-derived CDR1 and CDR2 are LGHDT and YNNKEL (reference sequence). The V gene lost 4 bases and the J gene lost 8 bases, with 11 bases spanning the gap. This CDR3 contains 12 residues. The CDR3 DNA reads TGTGCCAGCAGCCGGGGACACAACGAAGCTTTCTTT. Translated, it gives CASSRGHNEAFF.

Only a few counts were recorded for this clonotype. This sequence joins TRBV7-9 and TRBJ2-7; no clear D. The CDR3 runs 12 residues. The germline V gene encodes CDR1 SEHNR and CDR2 FQNEAQ (reference sequence). V lost 5 bases and J 4 bases, leaving 9 bases between the germline ends. The CDR3 sequence: CASSQSGYEQYF. In DNA, the CDR3 is TGTGCCAGCAGCCAGTCTGGATACGAGCAGTACTTC.

The gene calls are TRBV12-3 or TRBV12-4 and TRBJ2-2; TRBD1 aligns across 12 bases. CDR3 length: 18 amino acids. V lost 4 bases, J lost 4 bases, and 10 bases stayed unmatched. CDR3 DNA: TGTGCCAGCAGTTACTTAAACCTGGGACAGGGGGCCACCGGGGAGCTGTTTTTT. The encoded protein is CASSYLNLGQGATGELFF.

This clonotype was counted a few times. The chain recombines TRBV29-1 with TRBJ2-5; tentatively, D is TRBD2 (6 bases). Looked up from germline, CDR1 is SQVTM and CDR2 is ANQGSEA. This CDR3 has 16 residues. The V and J ends lost 4 bases and 1 base respectively, with 19 bases between them. The CDR3: CSVVWKPGLIQETQYF. CDR3 in DNA: TGCAGCGTTGTCTGGAAACCGGGACTCATCCAAGAGACCCAGTACTTC. The variable domain in full, with the rest retrieved from reference TRBV29-1 and TRBJ2-5, is SAVISQKPSRDICQRGTSLTIQCQVDSQVTMMFWYRQQPGQSLTLIATANQGSEATYESGFVIDKFPISRPNLTFSTLTVSNMSPEDSSIYLCSVVWKPGLIQETQYFGPGTRLLVL.

The V and J genes are TRBV29-1 and TRBJ2-7; D call uncertain. Per the germline V gene, CDR1 is SQVTM and CDR2 is ANQGSEA. Trimming removed 5 bases from V and 0 bases from J, with 11 bases in between. The CDR3 extends over 13 amino acids. The CDR3: CSVLAPSSYEQYF. The CDR3 coding sequence is TGCAGCGTTCTGGCCCCTAGCTCCTACGAGCAGTACTTC.

This clonotype has ten or more counts. The CDR3 nucleotides are TGTGCCGGAGGAGATAGCAATCAGCCCCAGCATTTT. Its protein is CAGGDSNQPQHF. V gene TRBV28 combines with J gene TRBJ1-5, with D uncertain. CDR3 size: 12 residues. Trimming removed 11 bases at V and 0 bases at J, with 8 bases between. Germline V gene lookup returns CDR1 MDHEN and CDR2 SYDVKM.

About this clonotype itself: A read error may be the cause here, since a much bigger clone is one base away. This chain links TRBV5-8 with TRBJ1-2, with D tentatively TRBD1 (6 bases). The length of the CDR3 is 14 residues. V lost 4 bases to trimming and J lost 3 bases, with 13 bases between them. Germline CDR1 and CDR2: SGHTS and YDEGEE. CDR3: CASSPRDTYYGYTF. CDR3 sequence (DNA): TGTGCCAGCAGCCCCCGGGACACCTACTATGGCTACACCTTC.

In the case of this clonotype: A clone one base away is much larger, so this may be a read error. V gene TRBV6-1 combines with J gene TRBJ1-4; a weak D match, TRBD1 (6 bases). Germline V gene lookup returns CDR1 MNHNS and CDR2 SASEGT. Trimming pared 6 bases from V and 0 bases from J, leaving 14 bases between. The CDR3 has 16 amino acids. The CDR3 loop reads CASRPEQGATNEKLFF. CDR3 sequence (DNA): TGTGCCAGCAGACCGGAACAGGGAGCAACTAATGAAAAACTGTTTTTT.

The chain carries TRBV19 and TRBJ2-2; 9 nucleotides line up with TRBD1. The CDR3 has 19 amino acids. The ends lost 4 bases at V and 0 bases at J; junction bases unmatched: 12. The germline CDR1 and CDR2 sequences are LNHDA and SQIVND (reference sequence). This chain's CDR3 is CASSRYNRGPFANTGELFF. CDR3 DNA: TGTGCCAGTAGTAGGTATAACAGGGGGCCGTTCGCGAACACCGGGGAGCTGTTTTTT.